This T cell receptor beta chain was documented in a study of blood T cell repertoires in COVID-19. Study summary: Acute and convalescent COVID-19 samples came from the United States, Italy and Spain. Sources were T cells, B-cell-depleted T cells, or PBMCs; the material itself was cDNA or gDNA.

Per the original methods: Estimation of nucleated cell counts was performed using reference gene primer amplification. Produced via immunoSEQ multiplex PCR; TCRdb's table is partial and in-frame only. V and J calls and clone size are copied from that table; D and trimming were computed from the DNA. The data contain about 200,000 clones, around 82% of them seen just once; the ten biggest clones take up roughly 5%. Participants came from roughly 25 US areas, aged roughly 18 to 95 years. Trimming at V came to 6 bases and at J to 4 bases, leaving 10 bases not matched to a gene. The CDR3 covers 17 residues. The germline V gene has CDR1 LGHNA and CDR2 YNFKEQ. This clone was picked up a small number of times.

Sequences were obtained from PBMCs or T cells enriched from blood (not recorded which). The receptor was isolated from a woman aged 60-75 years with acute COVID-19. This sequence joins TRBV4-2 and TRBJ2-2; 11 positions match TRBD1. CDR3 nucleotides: TGTGCCAGCAGGAAGGGGACAGGGGGGGCGGTCACCGGGGAGCTGTTTTTT. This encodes CASRKGTGGAVTGELFF.